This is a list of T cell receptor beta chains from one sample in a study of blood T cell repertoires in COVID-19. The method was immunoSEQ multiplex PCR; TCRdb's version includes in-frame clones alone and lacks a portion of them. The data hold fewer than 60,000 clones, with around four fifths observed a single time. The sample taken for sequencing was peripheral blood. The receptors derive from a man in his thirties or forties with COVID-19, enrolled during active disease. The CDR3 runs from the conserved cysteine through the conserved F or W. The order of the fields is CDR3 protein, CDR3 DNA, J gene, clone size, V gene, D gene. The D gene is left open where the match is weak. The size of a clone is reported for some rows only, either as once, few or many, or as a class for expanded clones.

CDR3 protein: CASSQGQGAETQYF; CDR3 DNA: TGTGCCAGCAGCCAGGGACAGGGTGCCGAGACCCAGTACTTC; J gene: TRBJ2-5; clone size: -; V gene: TRBV27; D gene: TRBD1
CDR3 protein: CASGQSGLRNEQFF; CDR3 DNA: TGTGCCAGCGGTCAATCGGGGTTACGTAATGAGCAGTTCTTC; J gene: TRBJ2-1; clone size: -; V gene: TRBV2; D gene: -
CDR3 protein: CASSGGPQETQYF; CDR3 DNA: TGTGCCAGCAGTGGCGGGCCCCAAGAGACCCAGTACTTC; J gene: TRBJ2-5; clone size: -; V gene: TRBV6-4; D gene: -
CDR3 protein: CASSSYSSGRDEQYF; CDR3 DNA: TGCGCCAGCAGCTCCTATTCTAGCGGGAGGGACGAGCAGTACTTC; J gene: TRBJ2-7; clone size: once; V gene: TRBV5-1; D gene: TRBD2
CDR3 protein: CSVEDPPGGVEQYF; CDR3 DNA: TGCAGCGTTGAAGATCCCCCGGGAGGGGTCGAGCAGTACTTC; J gene: TRBJ2-7; clone size: once; V gene: TRBV29-1; D gene: TRBD2
CDR3 protein: CASSQTFWAGNQPQHF; CDR3 DNA: TGTGCCAGCAGCCAGACTTTTTGGGCAGGGAATCAGCCCCAGCATTTT; J gene: TRBJ1-5; clone size: -; V gene: TRBV7-8; D gene: -
CDR3 protein: CASNQGQNEKLFF; CDR3 DNA: TGTGCCAGCAACCAGGGACAGAATGAAAAACTGTTTTTT; J gene: TRBJ1-4; clone size: -; V gene: TRBV3-1/TRBV3-2; D gene: TRBD1
CDR3 protein: CASSEGGYAGYGYTF; CDR3 DNA: TGTGCCAGCAGTGAAGGGGGCTATGCAGGCTATGGCTACACCTTC; J gene: TRBJ1-2; clone size: -; V gene: TRBV2; D gene: -
CDR3 protein: CASSYGAGLAKYEQYF; CDR3 DNA: TGTGCCAGCAGTTACGGGGCCGGACTAGCGAAATACGAGCAGTACTTC; J gene: TRBJ2-7; clone size: -; V gene: TRBV6-5; D gene: TRBD2
CDR3 protein: CASSVTVGPYEQYF; CDR3 DNA: TGTGCCAGCAGCGTAACAGTGGGGCCCTACGAGCAGTACTTC; J gene: TRBJ2-7; clone size: -; V gene: TRBV9; D gene: -
CDR3 protein: CASSLSGAHGYTF; CDR3 DNA: TGTGCCAGCAGCCTAAGCGGAGCCCATGGCTACACCTTC; J gene: TRBJ1-2; clone size: -; V gene: TRBV7-2; D gene: -
CDR3 protein: CASSLAGLAQPQHF; CDR3 DNA: TGCGCCAGCAGCTTGGCAGGGTTGGCTCAGCCCCAGCATTTT; J gene: TRBJ1-5; clone size: -; V gene: TRBV5-1; D gene: -
CDR3 protein: CASSLAAWDRGGNEQFF; CDR3 DNA: TGTGCCAGCAGCCTGGCGGCCTGGGACAGGGGGGGCAATGAGCAGTTCTTC; J gene: TRBJ2-1; clone size: -; V gene: TRBV6-2/TRBV6-3; D gene: TRBD1
CDR3 protein: CASTRWATEAFF; CDR3 DNA: TGTGCCAGCACCCGGTGGGCCACTGAAGCTTTCTTT; J gene: TRBJ1-1; clone size: -; V gene: TRBV28; D gene: -
CDR3 protein: CASSPTGSSYNEQFF; CDR3 DNA: TGTGCCAGCAGCCCCACAGGGAGCTCCTACAATGAGCAGTTCTTC; J gene: TRBJ2-1; clone size: -; V gene: TRBV28; D gene: -
CDR3 protein: CASRLQGDTGNTIYF; CDR3 DNA: TGCGCCAGCCGTTTACAGGGGGATACTGGAAACACCATATATTTT; J gene: TRBJ1-3; clone size: -; V gene: TRBV5-1; D gene: TRBD1
CDR3 protein: CASSERPSGYNEQFF; CDR3 DNA: TGCGCCAGCAGTGAACGGCCTAGCGGGTACAATGAGCAGTTCTTC; J gene: TRBJ2-1; clone size: -; V gene: TRBV10-1; D gene: TRBD2
CDR3 protein: CASSQFGGVDTQYF; CDR3 DNA: TGTGCCAGCAGCCAATTTGGAGGGGTCGATACGCAGTATTTT; J gene: TRBJ2-3; clone size: -; V gene: TRBV3-1/TRBV3-2; D gene: -
CDR3 protein: CASRETAKGYGYTF; CDR3 DNA: TGTGCCAGCAGAGAGACGGCAAAGGGGTATGGCTACACCTTC; J gene: TRBJ1-2; clone size: -; V gene: TRBV6-5; D gene: -
CDR3 protein: CASSLGTGGPKITEAFF; CDR3 DNA: TGTGCCAGCAGCTTAGGGACAGGGGGCCCCAAGATCACTGAAGCTTTCTTT; J gene: TRBJ1-1; clone size: -; V gene: TRBV7-2; D gene: TRBD1
CDR3 protein: CASSVGQGVGLNTEAFF; CDR3 DNA: TGTGCCAGCAGCGTAGGGCAGGGGGTCGGGCTGAACACTGAAGCTTTCTTT; J gene: TRBJ1-1; clone size: -; V gene: TRBV9; D gene: TRBD1
CDR3 protein: CASSVAGLAEETQYF; CDR3 DNA: TGTGCCAGCAGCGTAGCGGGACTAGCGGAAGAGACCCAGTACTTC; J gene: TRBJ2-5; clone size: -; V gene: TRBV9; D gene: TRBD2
CDR3 protein: CASSENSGHTDTQYF; CDR3 DNA: TGTGCCAGCAGTGAAAATAGCGGGCACACAGATACGCAGTATTTT; J gene: TRBJ2-3; clone size: -; V gene: TRBV6-4; D gene: TRBD2
CDR3 protein: CASSYLGGGSVNYGYTF; CDR3 DNA: TGCGCCAGCAGCTACCTGGGGGGAGGGTCGGTGAACTATGGCTACACCTTC; J gene: TRBJ1-2; clone size: once; V gene: TRBV5-1; D gene: -
CDR3 protein: CASSYDKASLFYEQYF; CDR3 DNA: TGTGCCAGCAGTTACGACAAGGCGAGCCTCTTCTACGAGCAGTACTTC; J gene: TRBJ2-7; clone size: few; V gene: TRBV6-6; D gene: -
CDR3 protein: CSVAKGPGSYEQYF; CDR3 DNA: TGCAGCGTCGCAAAAGGTCCGGGGTCCTACGAGCAGTACTTC; J gene: TRBJ2-7; clone size: -; V gene: TRBV29-1; D gene: -